This TCR beta chain came from a study of blood T cell repertoires in COVID-19. Study-wide background: Collection of acute and convalescent COVID-19 samples took place in the United States, Italy and Spain. PBMCs, B-cell-depleted T cells, or T cells were the source of the cDNA or gDNA that made up the material.

The germline V gene encodes CDR1 SGHAT and CDR2 FQNNGV. Trimming removed 3 bases from V and 7 bases from J; junction bases left unmatched: 5. This CDR3 is built from 14 residues. Original processing methods: Estimation of nucleated cell counts relied on the amplification of reference gene primers. Sequencing used immunoSEQ multiplex PCR; TCRdb keeps in-frame clones, though not all of them. V, J and clone size reflect that table, while D and trimming were determined from the DNA. The sample lists around 78,000 clones; roughly 82% were seen once. This TCR derives from a human donor in a cohort sampled during active COVID-19. The specimen sequenced was peripheral blood. This chain connects TRBV11-2 to TRBJ2-7; 11 bases line up with TRBD2. Here the CDR3 DNA reads TGTGCCAGCAGCTTCGAGACTAGCGGGGCTGAGCAGTACTTC. Translated, it gives CASSFETSGAEQYF.